This T cell receptor beta chain was documented in a study of CD8+CD57+ T cells in acquired aplastic anemia. Background on the study: Sorted cells (CD4+ and CD8+) yielded DNA amounts that averaged roughly 3.2 ug.

Patients who underwent sequencing had shown CD8+CD57+ cell expansion by flow cytometry. TCR beta VDJ and CDR3 profiling used genomic DNA as template. TCRdb recomputed calls from the reads with MiXCR, one row per CDR3 protein. The data hold hundreds of thousands of distinct CDR3 sequences, with around 49% observed a single time. At least ten counts were recorded for this clonotype. This TCR was recovered from a human donor with aplastic anemia. Sample: sorted CD4+, CD8+, or CD8+CD57+ T cells (not recorded which) from PBMCs.

In DNA form, the CDR3 reads TGTGCCAGCAGCCAAGTGGGACCCTCTAATGAAAAACTGTTTTTT. Its protein product is CASSQVGPSNEKLFF. The J gene is TRBJ1-4, the V gene TRBV14, with D possibly TRBD1 on 5 matching bases. CDR1 SGHDN and CDR2 FVKESK come from the germline V gene. This CDR3 has 15 amino acids. V shed 1 base and J shed 3 bases, with 9 bases lying between them.